The source of this T cell receptor beta chain is a study of blood T cell repertoires in COVID-19. Study summary: Samples of COVID-19 (acute and convalescent) were obtained from the United States, Italy and Spain.

In the authors' workflow: Using reference gene primer amplification, nucleated cell counts were estimated. TCRdb's table, derived via immunoSEQ multiplex PCR, lists solely in-frame clones and lacks some. For V, J and clone size, that table is used; D and trimming come from the DNA. The data contain 200,000 to 250,000 clones, roughly 90% of them seen just once; the ten biggest clones take up roughly 15%. A single count supports this clone. This study enrolled people aged roughly 18 to 100 from 24 US geographic areas. This clonotype originated in a man between 25 and 39 years old who had been exposed to COVID-19. The specimen sequenced was PBMCs or T cells enriched from blood (not recorded which).

The CDR3 bases are TGTGCCAGCAGCTTCCAGGGATGGTATGGGGCCAACGTCCTGACTTTC. Translating gives CASSFQGWYGANVLTF. V gene TRBV7-3 combines with J gene TRBJ2-6; perhaps TRBD1 as D (5 bases). The CDR3 is 16 amino acids. V dropped 3 bases and J dropped 3 bases, with 12 bases sitting between them. Per germline, CDR1 SGHTA and CDR2 FQGTGA.